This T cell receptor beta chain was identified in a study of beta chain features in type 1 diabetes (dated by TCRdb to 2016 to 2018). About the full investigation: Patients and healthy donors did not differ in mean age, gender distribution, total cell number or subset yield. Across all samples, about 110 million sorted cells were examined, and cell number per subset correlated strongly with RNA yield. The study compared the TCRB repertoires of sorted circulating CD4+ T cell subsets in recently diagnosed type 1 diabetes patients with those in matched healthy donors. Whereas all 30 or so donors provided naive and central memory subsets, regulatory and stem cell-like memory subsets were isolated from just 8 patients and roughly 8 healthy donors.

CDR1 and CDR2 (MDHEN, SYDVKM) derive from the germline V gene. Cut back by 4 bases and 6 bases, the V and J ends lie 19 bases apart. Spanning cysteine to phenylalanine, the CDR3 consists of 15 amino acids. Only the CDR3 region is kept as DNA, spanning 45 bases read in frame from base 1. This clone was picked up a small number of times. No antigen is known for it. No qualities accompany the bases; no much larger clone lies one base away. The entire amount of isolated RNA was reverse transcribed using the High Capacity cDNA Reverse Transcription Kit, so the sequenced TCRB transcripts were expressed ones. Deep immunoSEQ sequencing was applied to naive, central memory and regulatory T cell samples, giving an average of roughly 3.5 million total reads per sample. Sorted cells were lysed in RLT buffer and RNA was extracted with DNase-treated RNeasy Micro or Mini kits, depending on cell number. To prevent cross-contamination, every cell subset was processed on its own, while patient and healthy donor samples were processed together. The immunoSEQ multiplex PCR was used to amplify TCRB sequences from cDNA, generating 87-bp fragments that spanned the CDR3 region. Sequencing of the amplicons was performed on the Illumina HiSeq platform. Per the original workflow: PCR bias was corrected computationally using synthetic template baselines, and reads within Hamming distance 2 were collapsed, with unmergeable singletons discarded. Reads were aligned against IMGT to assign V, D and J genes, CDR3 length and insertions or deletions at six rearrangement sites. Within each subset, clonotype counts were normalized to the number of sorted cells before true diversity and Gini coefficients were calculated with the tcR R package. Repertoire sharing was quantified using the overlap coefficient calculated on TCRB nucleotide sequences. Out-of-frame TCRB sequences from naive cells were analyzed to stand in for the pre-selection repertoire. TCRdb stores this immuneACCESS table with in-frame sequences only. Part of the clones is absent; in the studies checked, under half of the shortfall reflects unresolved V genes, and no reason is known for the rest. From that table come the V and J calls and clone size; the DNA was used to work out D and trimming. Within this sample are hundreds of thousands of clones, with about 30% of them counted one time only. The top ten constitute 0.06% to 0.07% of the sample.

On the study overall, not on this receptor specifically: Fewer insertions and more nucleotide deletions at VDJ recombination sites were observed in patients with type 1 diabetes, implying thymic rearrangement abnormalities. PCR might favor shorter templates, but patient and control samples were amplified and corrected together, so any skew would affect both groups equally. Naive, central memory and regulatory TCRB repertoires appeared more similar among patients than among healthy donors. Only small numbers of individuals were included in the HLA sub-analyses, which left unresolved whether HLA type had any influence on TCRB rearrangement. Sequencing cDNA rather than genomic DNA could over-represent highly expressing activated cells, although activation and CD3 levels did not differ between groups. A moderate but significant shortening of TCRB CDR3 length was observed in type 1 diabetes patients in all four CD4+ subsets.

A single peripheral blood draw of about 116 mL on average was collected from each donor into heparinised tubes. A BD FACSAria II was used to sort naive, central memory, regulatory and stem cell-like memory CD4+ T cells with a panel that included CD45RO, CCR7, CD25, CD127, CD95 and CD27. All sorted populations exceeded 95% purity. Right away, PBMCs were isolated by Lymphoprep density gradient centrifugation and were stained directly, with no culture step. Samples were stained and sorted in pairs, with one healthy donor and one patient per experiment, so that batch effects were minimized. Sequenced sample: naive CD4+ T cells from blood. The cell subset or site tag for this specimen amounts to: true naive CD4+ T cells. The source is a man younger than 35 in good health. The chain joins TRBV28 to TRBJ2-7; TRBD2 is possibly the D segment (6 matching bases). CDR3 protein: CASSSPGGTPGEQYF. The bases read TGTGCCAGCAGTTCCCCAGGCGGGACCCCGGGCGAGCAGTACTTC.